The 20 T cell receptor beta chains presented below share a single source sample, sequenced in a study of control samples from healthy donors and cancer patients (dated by TCRdb to the early 2020s). Library method: the immunoSEQ multiplex PCR assay. Held by TCRdb, this immuneACCESS table contains in-frame sequences only and omits some clones. Under half of the omission traces to an unresolved V gene where checked; the cause of the rest is unknown. Present in this sample are about 140,000 clones, approximately 94% of which were seen just once. The top ten clonotypes cover approximately 14% of the sample. The sample comprised blood. The receptors shown here come from a man between 35 and 55 years old in good health.

V is TRBV18 and J is TRBJ2-2; D is ambiguous. CDR1 KGHSH and CDR2 LQKENI come from the germline V gene. The CDR3 consists of 15 residues. The V gene lost 3 bases and the J gene lost 5 bases, with 13 bases spanning the gap. DNA of the CDR3: TGTGCCAGCTCACCCGCCGCGGCCGTGACCGGGGAGCTGTTTTTT. Its translation is CASSPAAAVTGELFF.

This clone was found once. J is TRBJ2-7 and V is TRBV27, with a tentative D call TRBD2 (7 bases). The germline V gene encodes CDR1 MNHEY and CDR2 SMNVEV (reference sequence). The CDR3 contains 14 residues. V lost 6 bases and J lost 4, with 16 bases in between. The CDR3 loop is CASSTRGAGYEQYF. The CDR3 coding sequence is TGTGCCAGCAGCACCCGGGGGGCCGGATACGAGCAGTACTTC.

To note about this clone: This sample also contains other DNA sequences that code for the same CDR3. This chain links TRBV30 with TRBJ1-1; a weak D match, TRBD1 (6 bases). The V and J ends lost 0 bases and 1 base respectively, with 6 bases between them. The CDR3 spans 13 residues. Germline CDR1 reads GTSNPN; CDR2 reads SVGIG (reference sequence). CDR3 loop: CAWSVQGNTEAFF. The CDR3 DNA sequence: TGTGCCTGGAGTGTACAGGGGAACACTGAAGCTTTCTTT.

The rearrangement uses TRBV6-4 and TRBJ2-3, with 9 bases fitting TRBD2. The V and J ends lost 4 bases and 5 bases, in that order; junction bases with no gene match: 4. Germline V gives CDR1 MRHNA, CDR2 SNTAGT. There are 14 residues in the CDR3. CDR3 residues: CASSVAGAQDTQYF. Written as DNA, the CDR3 is TGTGCCAGCAGTGTAGCGGGGGCCCAAGATACGCAGTATTTT.

This chain links TRBV11-2 with TRBJ2-2; TRBD1 matches 9 bases. The CDR3 has 17 residues. The germline V gene has CDR1 SGHAT and CDR2 FQNNGV. Trimming took 1 base from V and 4 from J; bases not matched to a gene: 7. This chain's CDR3 is CASSLARTGDATGELFF. In DNA, the CDR3 is TGTGCCAGCAGCTTAGCCAGGACAGGGGACGCCACCGGGGAGCTGTTTTTT. Complete variable domain (other parts from reference TRBV11-2 and TRBJ2-2): EAGVAQSPRYKIIEKRQSVAFWCNPISGHATLYWYQQILGQGPKLLIQFQNNGVVDDSQLPKDRFSAERLKGVDSTLKIQPAKLEDSAVYLCASSLARTGDATGELFFGEGSRLTVL.

This rearrangement joins TRBV6-6 to TRBJ1-1, with D possibly matching TRBD1 (5 bases). The CDR3 has 15 residues. Trimming shortened V by 5 bases and J by 0 bases, and 13 bases separated the two germline ends. Per germline, CDR1 MNHNY and CDR2 SVGAGI (reference sequence). CDR3 in amino acids: CASSTPQGMNTEAFF. In DNA, the CDR3 is TGTGCCAGCAGTACCCCTCAGGGAATGAACACTGAAGCTTTCTTT.

The chain couples TRBV4-1 to TRBJ2-1, with 9 positions matching TRBD1. The CDR3 has 17 residues. The V and J ends lost 0 bases and 4 bases, in that order; junction bases with no gene match: 7. Per germline, CDR1 MGHRA and CDR2 YSYEKL. The CDR3 is CASSQDGTGNFYNEQFF. For the CDR3, the DNA is TGCGCCAGCAGCCAAGACGGGACAGGGAATTTTTACAATGAGCAGTTCTTC.

This clone showed up just once. J is TRBJ2-7 and V is TRBV19; 9 nucleotides line up with TRBD1. Germline values: CDR1 LNHDA, CDR2 SQIVND (reference sequence). The CDR3 runs 14 residues. V dropped 5 bases and J dropped 3; count of bases not matched to a gene: 5. CDR3 loop: CASSPGTGNYEQYF. CDR3 nucleotide sequence: TGTGCCAGTAGTCCAGGGACAGGGAACTACGAGCAGTACTTC. Based on the CDR3 plus reference TRBV19 and TRBJ2-7, the full variable domain is DGGITQSPKYLFRKEGQNVTLSCEQNLNHDAMYWYRQDPGQGLRLIYYSQIVNDFQKGDIAEGYSVSREKKESFPLTVTSAQKNPTAFYLCASSPGTGNYEQYFGPGTRLTVT.

The sample holds a few counts of this clone. This chain links TRBV5-1 with TRBJ2-7; TRBD2 matches at 7 bases. Per the germline V gene, CDR1 is SGHRS and CDR2 is YFSETQ. Trimming at V came to 2 bases and at J to 1 base, leaving 6 bases not matched to a gene. This CDR3 spans 15 amino acids. The CDR3, as DNA: TGCGCCAGCAGCTTCGGGGCTAGCGGATCCTACGAGCAGTACTTC. The encoded protein is CASSFGASGSYEQYF.

The chain recombines TRBV9 with TRBJ2-2; no clear D. Trimming removed 3 bases at V and 1 base at J, with 1 base between. The CDR3 extends over 12 amino acids. Germline V gene sequence: CDR1 SGDLS, CDR2 YYNGEE. The CDR3 spells CASSENTGELFF. For the CDR3, the DNA is TGTGCCAGCAGCGAGAACACCGGGGAGCTGTTTTTT. Full variable domain (missing parts from reference TRBV9 and TRBJ2-2): DSGVTQTPKHLITATGQRVTLRCSPRSGDLSVYWYQQSLDQGLQFLIQYYNGEERAKGNILERFSAQQFPDLHSELNLSSLELGDSALYFCASSENTGELFFGEGSRLTVL.

The rearrangement uses TRBV28 and TRBJ1-4, with D possibly TRBD1 on 5 matching bases. Germline CDR1 and CDR2: MDHEN and SYDVKM. This CDR3 comprises 12 residues. Trimming pared 6 bases from V and 7 bases from J, leaving 9 bases between. CDR3 bases: TGTGCCAGCAGGGTGGGGGGTGAAAAACTGTTTTTT. Protein product: CASRVGGEKLFF.

The chain carries TRBV7-9 and TRBJ1-1; no firm D call. V was shortened by 5 bases and J by 4 bases, with 8 bases between the two germline ends. Germline V lookup: CDR1 SEHNR, CDR2 FQNEAQ (reference sequence). This CDR3 spans 12 amino acids. The CDR3 DNA sequence: TGTGCCAGCAGCCCCCAGTTCACTGAAGCTTTCTTT. This encodes CASSPQFTEAFF.

This chain connects TRBV5-1 to TRBJ1-2; D uncertain. The CDR3 contains 14 residues. Trimming stripped 2 bases from V and 3 bases from J, with 11 bases between. Germline CDR1 reads SGHRS; CDR2 reads YFSETQ. CDR3 in amino acids: CASSFFPLYYGYTF. The DNA for the CDR3 is TGCGCCAGCAGCTTCTTCCCGCTCTACTATGGCTACACCTTC.

V and J are TRBV11-2 and TRBJ1-1; D possibly corresponds to TRBD1 (5 bases). Trimming cost V 3 bases and J 1 base, with 12 bases left between them. CDR1 is SGHAT and CDR2 is FQNNGV in the germline V gene. The CDR3 totals 15 residues. In DNA form, the CDR3 reads TGTGCCAGCAGCTTTGTTTCACAGGCGAACACTGAAGCTTTCTTT. Translating it yields CASSFVSQANTEAFF.

The chain is built from TRBV5-6 and TRBJ1-1; D is ambiguous. The V end lost 2 bases, the J end lost 1 base, and 6 bases lay between the germline ends. Per germline, CDR1 SGHDT and CDR2 YYEEEE. The CDR3 extends over 13 amino acids. The CDR3 region has the DNA TGTGCCAGCAGCTTCGCAGGGAACACTGAAGCTTTCTTT. It specifies CASSFAGNTEAFF.

This clone was detected only once. The chain carries TRBV3-1 (or the pseudogene TRBV3-2) and TRBJ2-7; D is possibly TRBD1 (7 bases). This CDR3 is built from 15 residues. The V end was cut by 1 base, the J end by 5 bases, with 15 bases between. Germline V gives CDR1 LGHDT, CDR2 YNNKEL (reference sequence). CDR3 bases: TGTGCCAGCAGCCAAGGAGGACAGGCGGGGAACGAGCAGTACTTC. Amino acids: CASSQGGQAGNEQYF.

For the CDR3, the DNA is TGTGCCATCAGTGAGTCTTCGGCGTCAGGGGGAAACTATGGCTACACCTTC. It codes for CAISESSASGGNYGYTF. This chain links TRBV10-3 with TRBJ1-2; 7 positions agree with TRBD1. This CDR3 is 17 amino acids long. The J segment lost 2 bases and the V segment lost 0 bases, leaving 9 bases of the junction unmatched. Germline V gene sequence: CDR1 ENHRY, CDR2 SYGVKD.

The chain carries TRBV28 and TRBJ1-1; no clear D. The CDR3 runs 13 residues. Trimming removed 7 bases from V and 2 bases from J, with 11 bases in between. Germline values: CDR1 MDHEN, CDR2 SYDVKM. DNA for the CDR3: TGTGCCAGCAAAGTCATTGGTAACACTGAAGCTTTCTTT. Its protein is CASKVIGNTEAFF. Together with reference TRBV28 and TRBJ1-1, the CDR3 gives the full variable domain: DVKVTQSSRYLVKRTGEKVFLECVQDMDHENMFWYRQDPGLGLRLIYFSYDVKMKEKGDIPEGYSVSREKKERFSLILESASTNQTSMYLCASKVIGNTEAFFGQGTRLTVV.

The rearrangement joins TRBV6-2 or TRBV6-3 to TRBJ1-5; D is unresolved. The CDR3 runs to 13 residues. Germline values: CDR1 MNHEY, CDR2 SVGEGT. The V and J ends lost 2 bases and 4 bases respectively, with 6 bases between them. The CDR3 loop reads CASSYGENQPQHF. CDR3 bases: TGTGCCAGCAGTTACGGAGAAAATCAGCCCCAGCATTTT.

The V and J genes are TRBV6-1 and TRBJ1-4; D unresolved. This CDR3 region has 14 residues. Germline values: CDR1 MNHNS, CDR2 SASEGT. V dropped 2 bases and J dropped 5 bases, with 9 bases sitting between them. CDR3 amino acids: CASSELGPNEKLFF. The CDR3 region has the DNA TGTGCCAGCAGTGAACTGGGTCCAAATGAAAAACTGTTTTTT.